This passage covers 4 T cell receptor beta chains from one sample sequenced in a study of CD8 T cells in Susac syndrome. After extraction with the RNeasy kit, about 0.5 to 1 ug of the RNA was reverse transcribed using random hexamers. TCRdb reprocessed the immunoSEQ multiplex PCR reads via MiXCR and lists one record per CDR3 protein. The sample has over 350,000 distinct CDR3 sequences, 75% to 90% seen once. Sequencing input: CD8+ T cells from PBMCs. The source of these receptors is a human donor with multiple sclerosis.

A single count supports this clonotype. This chain links TRBV3-1 with TRBJ1-5, with no clear D. Trimming shortened V by 0 bases and J by 6 bases, and 9 bases separated the two germline ends. The CDR3 length is 14 residues. Germline CDR1 is LGHDT and CDR2 is YNNKEL (reference sequence). CDR3 sequence (DNA): TGTGCCAGCAGCCAAGATCCCACGGGTCAGCCCCAGCATTTT. It translates to CASSQDPTGQPQHF.

The chain carries TRBV7-9 and TRBJ2-7; D is possibly TRBD2 (5 bases). The germline V and J ends were trimmed by 4 bases and 3 bases, with 16 bases remaining between them. CDR1 and CDR2 from the germline V gene are SEHNR and FQNEAQ (reference sequence). This CDR3 has 15 residues. CDR3 bases: TGTGCCAGCAGCTCAGGCGGGCCATGTTTCTACGAGCAGTACTTC. Its translation: CASSSGGPCFYEQYF.

The chain has TRBV7-3 and TRBJ2-2; TRBD1 aligns across 7 bases. The length of the CDR3 is 15 residues. V lost 5 bases and J lost 6; bases outside the gene matches: 9. Germline V gene lookup returns CDR1 SGHTA and CDR2 FQGTGA. CDR3: CASSNSDRAPGELFF. The CDR3 region has the DNA TGTGCCAGCAGCAACTCAGACAGGGCCCCCGGGGAGCTGTTTTTT. Supplemented by reference TRBV7-3 and TRBJ2-2, the full variable domain reads GAGVSQTPSNKVTEKGKYVELRCDPISGHTALYWYRQSLGQGPEFLIYFQGTGAADDSGLPNDRFFAVRPEGSVSTLKIQRTERGDSAVYLCASSNSDRAPGELFFGEGSRLTVL.

The chain employs TRBV27 and TRBJ2-3; 7 bases agree with TRBD1. CDR3 length: 13 amino acids. Germline lookup yields CDR1 MNHEY and CDR2 SMNVEV (reference sequence). The junction had 8 bases not matched to a gene; V was cut back by 8 bases and J by 6 bases. In DNA form, the CDR3 reads TGTGCCAGCTATGAACAGGGGTTGGATACGCAGTATTTT. Its translation: CASYEQGLDTQYF.